These T cell receptor beta chains were read from a single sample in a study of blood T cells in healthy people across ages. Each CDR3 protein gets one entry after TCRdb re-called the 5' RACE reads with MiXCR. The sample contains about 680,000 distinct CDR3 sequences, around 48% of which appear only once. Sequenced input: blood. The receptors stem from a woman aged 55-69 years in good health. Both conserved end residues are part of each CDR3. D genes are given only for firm matches. Not every row has a clone size; where given, it reads once, few, many or a size class.

TRBD2	TRBV7-6	.	TRBJ2-2	CASSHSGWQGVFPGELFF	TGTGCCAGCAGCCATAGCGGGTGGCAGGGCGTTTTTCCCGGGGAGCTGTTTTTT
.	TRBV7-8	.	TRBJ2-1	CASSLASLMRVWARGWIDEQFF	TGTGCCAGCAGCTTAGCGTCCCTTATGCGGGTATGGGCCCGGGGGTGGATAGATGAGCAGTTCTTC
TRBD2	TRBV6-1	.	TRBJ2-7	CASINGGTSGVSSYEQYF	TGTGCCAGCATCAACGGGGGGACTAGCGGGGTTTCCTCCTACGAGCAGTACTTC
TRBD2	TRBV29-1	.	TRBJ2-4	CSVEVSRGGTKAKNIQYF	TGCAGCGTTGAAGTCTCGCGGGGGGGCACCAAAGCCAAAAACATTCAGTACTTC
.	TRBV20-1	.	TRBJ2-7	CSAKPSGLYEQYF	TGCAGTGCTAAACCTTCCGGGCTATACGAGCAGTACTTC
.	TRBV6-5	.	TRBJ2-2	CASSYRGTNTGELFF	TGTGCCAGCAGTTACAGGGGTACGAACACCGGGGAGCTGTTTTTT
TRBD1	TRBV20-1	.	TRBJ1-2	CSAWGQVSYGYTF	TGCAGTGCTTGGGGACAGGTTAGCTATGGCTACACCTTC
.	TRBV5-1	.	TRBJ1-4	CASSRWTASNEKLFF	TGCGCCAGCAGCCGTTGGACAGCCTCAAATGAAAAACTGTTTTTT
.	TRBV6-2/TRBV6-3	.	TRBJ2-3	CASSQGWGDGMDTQYF	TGTGCCAGCAGTCAGGGCTGGGGCGATGGCATGGATACGCAGTATTTT
TRBD1	TRBV11-3	.	TRBJ2-5	CASSTGAAEQETQYF	TGTGCCAGCAGCACAGGGGCGGCAGAACAAGAGACCCAGTACTTC
.	TRBV6-6	few	TRBJ2-7	CASSADGRSYEQYF	TGTGCCAGTAGTGCGGACGGCAGATCCTACGAGCAGTACTTC
.	TRBV20-1	once	TRBJ2-1	CSAGGTVSDNEQFF	TGCAGTGCTGGAGGGACAGTGAGCGACAATGAGCAGTTCTTC
TRBD1	TRBV6-2/TRBV6-3	.	TRBJ1-1	CASSKPGGPNTEAFF	TGTGCCAGCAGTAAGCCAGGGGGGCCGAACACTGAAGCTTTCTTT
TRBD1	TRBV20-1	few	TRBJ2-1	CSARDLPGQGAYNEQFF	TGCAGTGCTAGAGACCTCCCCGGACAGGGGGCCTACAATGAGCAGTTCTTC
.	TRBV27	.	TRBJ2-1	CASSPTSRTYSYNEQFF	TGTGCCAGCAGTCCAACATCCAGGACATACTCCTACAATGAGCAGTTCTTC
.	TRBV5-5	.	TRBJ2-3	CASSFRDHPTDTQYF	TGTGCCAGCAGCTTCCGGGACCACCCCACAGATACGCAGTATTTT
.	TRBV20-1	once	TRBJ1-2	CSTILGGYTF	TGCAGTACTATTCTGGGGGGCTACACCTTC
.	TRBV4-2	few	TRBJ2-2	CASSHPNTGELFF	TGTGCCAGCAGCCATCCTAACACCGGGGAGCTGTTTTTT
.	TRBV7-6	.	TRBJ1-2	CASSWSTGSLLDGYTF	TGTGCCAGCAGCTGGAGCACAGGGTCCCTTCTGGATGGCTACACCTTC
.	TRBV20-1	.	TRBJ2-3	CSADRVRTDTQYF	TGCAGTGCTGACCGGGTCCGCACAGATACGCAGTATTTT
.	TRBV2	.	TRBJ1-2	CASSEAREVEYGYTF	TGTGCCAGCAGTGAAGCTCGGGAGGTTGAGTATGGCTACACCTTC
TRBD2	TRBV6-4	few	TRBJ2-1	CASSDSPSDPTSGRFF	TGTGCCAGCAGTGACTCGCCATCGGACCCGACTAGCGGAAGGTTCTTC
TRBD2	TRBV6-5	.	TRBJ2-7	CASSLTSGDYEQYF	TGTGCCAGCAGTTTGACTAGCGGTGACTACGAGCAGTACTTC
TRBD2	TRBV7-2	few	TRBJ2-7	CASSSSGDRYEQYF	TGTGCCAGCAGCTCCAGCGGGGACCGGTACGAGCAGTACTTC
.	TRBV30	.	TRBJ2-5	CAWSRQLQETQYF	TGTGCCTGGAGTCGACAGCTCCAAGAGACCCAGTACTTC
TRBD1	TRBV5-6	.	TRBJ1-2	CASSLDPGQGGYGYTF	TGTGCCAGCAGCTTGGACCCGGGACAGGGAGGCTATGGCTACACCTTC
.	TRBV7-7	few	TRBJ2-5	CAAGAWAGRETQYF	TGTGCAGCGGGTGCTTGGGCAGGTCGGGAGACCCAGTACTTC
.	TRBV5-5	few	TRBJ1-1	CASSTMDKNTEAFF	TGTGCCAGCAGCACGATGGACAAGAACACTGAAGCTTTCTTT
TRBD1	TRBV6-1	few	TRBJ2-7	CASTYRTGLSYEQYF	TGTGCCAGCACCTACAGGACAGGGCTTTCCTACGAGCAGTACTTC
.	TRBV9	few	TRBJ2-3	CASSVNSEDTQYF	TGTGCCAGCAGCGTAAATAGCGAAGATACGCAGTATTTT
.	TRBV12-3/TRBV12-4	.	TRBJ2-4	CASTIRGAKNIQYF	TGTGCCAGCACCATCCGAGGAGCCAAAAACATTCAGTACTTC
.	TRBV28	many	TRBJ2-3	CASSPWGERRDTQYF	TGTGCCAGCAGCCCATGGGGGGAGCGAAGGGATACGCAGTATTTT
.	TRBV4-3	.	TRBJ2-5	CASSQDSNRWETQYF	TGCGCCAGCAGCCAAGATTCAAACAGGTGGGAGACCCAGTACTTC
TRBD2	TRBV20-1	.	TRBJ2-1	CSAHGRSSYNEQFF	TGCAGTGCCCACGGGAGGAGCTCCTACAATGAGCAGTTCTTC
.	TRBV7-9	.	TRBJ2-7	CASSRTGFSYEQYF	TGTGCCAGCAGTCGTACAGGGTTCTCCTACGAGCAGTACTTC
.	TRBV4-2	.	TRBJ1-2	CASSHKNKGYGYTF	TGTGCCAGCAGCCATAAAAACAAGGGCTATGGCTACACCTTC
TRBD2	TRBV10-3	.	TRBJ2-7	CAITPRGVTSGYEQYF	TGTGCCATCACCCCTCGGGGTGTAACTAGCGGCTACGAGCAGTACTTC
.	TRBV4-3	.	TRBJ2-3	CASSQRGSPTDTQYF	TGCGCCAGCAGCCAACGGGGCAGCCCAACAGATACGCAGTATTTT
.	TRBV4-3	few	TRBJ2-7	CASSQDSLGEQYF	TGCGCCAGCAGCCAAGATTCTCTAGGCGAGCAGTACTTC
.	TRBV7-9	.	TRBJ2-7	CASSLASRSTGEQYF	TGTGCCAGCAGCTTGGCCTCCAGGAGTACGGGAGAGCAGTACTTC
.	TRBV11-1	few	TRBJ1-5	CASSLDMEQPQHF	TGTGCCAGCAGCTTAGACATGGAGCAGCCCCAGCATTTT
TRBD1	TRBV28	.	TRBJ2-7	CASSWTGPLYEQYF	TGTGCCAGCAGTTGGACAGGGCCACTCTACGAGCAGTACTTC
.	TRBV7-3	.	TRBJ2-7	CASSLLAKGGEQYF	TGTGCCAGCAGCTTACTAGCGAAGGGCGGCGAGCAGTACTTC
TRBD1	TRBV4-3	few	TRBJ2-3	CASSQKLIGQGVTDTQYF	TGCGCCAGCAGCCAAAAGCTGATAGGACAGGGAGTAACAGATACGCAGTATTTT
.	TRBV20-1	.	TRBJ2-7	CSALSPEQYF	TGCAGTGCCCTCTCCCCCGAGCAGTACTTC
TRBD1	TRBV28	.	TRBJ2-7	CASSLFVGQGTYEQYF	TGTGCCAGCAGTTTATTTGTGGGACAGGGGACCTACGAGCAGTACTTC
.	TRBV20-1	.	TRBJ2-3	CSAPRGGSLTDTQYF	TGCAGTGCCCCAAGGGGGGGCTCGTTAACAGATACGCAGTATTTT
TRBD2	TRBV20-1	.	TRBJ2-1	CSARTSGRVLLNEQFF	TGCAGTGCGAGGACTAGCGGGAGGGTTTTGTTGAATGAGCAGTTCTTC
TRBD1	TRBV5-5	.	TRBJ2-7	CASSLSVGDRSQYF	TGTGCCAGCAGCTTATCGGTGGGGGACAGATCGCAGTACTTC
TRBD2	TRBV6-2/TRBV6-3	.	TRBJ2-7	CASSNDGTSVEQYF	TGTGCCAGCAGTAACGACGGGACTAGCGTCGAGCAGTACTTC
TRBD2	TRBV7-9	.	TRBJ2-1	CASSLTKLAFSGSPYNEQFF	TGTGCCAGCAGCTTAACGAAATTGGCTTTCAGCGGGAGCCCCTACAATGAGCAGTTCTTC